Reported below is one T cell receptor beta chain. Its antigen is unidentified. Repertoires were generated with immunoSEQ multiplex PCR, while TCRdb's copy carries only in-frame clones and drops some. The repertoire has around 2,500 clones, roughly 80% of them found once; the top ten carry 10% to 15%. Positive magnetic bead selection, which isolated the CD4+ and CD8+ cells, was followed by a flow cytometry check of purity. The data originate from a study of somatic mutations in cytotoxic T cells in rheumatoid arthritis. The wider study: Patient blood, which was peripheral blood collected as 30 ml EDTA, was drawn right after diagnosis and before any treatment started. Flow sorting of some V beta antibody-stained T cells reached nearly 100% purity, with V beta1+ cells also TCRB-sequenced. Whole-study results and caveats: Within the rheumatoid arthritis patients, CD8+ clonality went up as age increased (Spearman r of about 0.49). The same was not true of the healthy controls.

The sequence derives from a woman aged 70-85 years with rheumatoid arthritis. Sample: CD8+ T cells sorted from blood.

The CDR3 DNA is TGTGCCAGCAGTTCATACGGACTAGCGGACCAAGAGACCCAGTACTTC. Protein: CASSSYGLADQETQYF. The rearrangement joins TRBV6-6 to TRBJ2-5; 10 nucleotides agree with TRBD2. V lost 4 bases and J lost 0; bases outside the gene matches: 5. This CDR3 is 16 amino acids long. Germline V gene lookup returns CDR1 MNHNY and CDR2 SVGAGI (reference sequence).